Listed below are T cell receptor beta chains from one sample, sequenced in a study of cytomegalovirus exposure and HLA in healthy donors. Repertoires were generated with immunoSEQ multiplex PCR, while TCRdb's copy carries only in-frame clones and drops some. The table has some 190,000 clones, around 80% seen once. Sequencing used PBMCs. The receptor source for this set is a man younger than 30 in good health and CMV-seronegative. Each CDR3 is given with its conserved first and last residue. The order of the fields is D gene, clone size, J gene, V gene, CDR3 protein, CDR3 DNA. D genes are given only for firm matches. Not every row has a clone size; where given, it reads once, few, many or a size class.

D gene: TRBD1
clone size: few
J gene: TRBJ2-7
V gene: TRBV7-8
CDR3 protein: CASSMDRGLYEQYF
CDR3 DNA: TGTGCCAGCAGCATGGACAGGGGGCTCTACGAGCAGTACTTC

D gene: TRBD1
clone size: once
J gene: TRBJ2-7
V gene: TRBV4-2
CDR3 protein: CASSHPDRASYEQYF
CDR3 DNA: TGTGCCAGCAGCCACCCGGACAGGGCCTCCTACGAGCAGTACTTC

D gene: NA
clone size: NA
J gene: TRBJ2-7
V gene: TRBV27
CDR3 protein: CASSWGQSSYEQCF
CDR3 DNA: TGTGCCAGCAGTTGGGGACAAAGCTCCTACGAGCAGTGCTTC

D gene: TRBD1
clone size: NA
J gene: TRBJ1-2
V gene: TRBV27
CDR3 protein: CASSSIDRVDYGYTF
CDR3 DNA: TGTGCCAGCAGTTCAATCGACAGGGTCGACTATGGCTACACCTTC

D gene: NA
clone size: NA
J gene: TRBJ2-5
V gene: TRBV6-1
CDR3 protein: CASNHVPGSPYF
CDR3 DNA: TGTGCCAGCAATCATGTCCCGGGGTCCCCCTACTTC

D gene: TRBD2
clone size: NA
J gene: TRBJ2-1
V gene: TRBV14
CDR3 protein: CASSFRGKLAGGPSYNEQFF
CDR3 DNA: TGTGCCAGCAGCTTCCGGGGCAAGCTAGCGGGAGGGCCATCCTACAATGAGCAGTTCTTC

D gene: TRBD1
clone size: NA
J gene: TRBJ2-1
V gene: TRBV10-3
CDR3 protein: CAISESGTGNEQFF
CDR3 DNA: TGTGCCATCAGTGAGTCGGGGACAGGGAATGAGCAGTTCTTC

D gene: TRBD1
clone size: NA
J gene: TRBJ1-2
V gene: TRBV7-2
CDR3 protein: CASSLSQGVYGYTF
CDR3 DNA: TGTGCCAGCAGCTTATCGCAGGGGGTCTATGGCTACACCTTC

D gene: NA
clone size: NA
J gene: TRBJ1-3
V gene: TRBV9
CDR3 protein: CASSVGGSSGNTIYF
CDR3 DNA: TGTGCCAGCAGCGTAGGAGGCAGCTCTGGAAACACCATATATTTT

D gene: TRBD2
clone size: few
J gene: TRBJ2-5
V gene: TRBV5-1
CDR3 protein: CASSGGVETQYF
CDR3 DNA: TGCGCCAGCAGCGGGGGGGTGGAGACCCAGTACTTC

D gene: TRBD1
clone size: NA
J gene: TRBJ2-3
V gene: TRBV10-3
CDR3 protein: CAISTGQGPDTQYF
CDR3 DNA: TGTGCCATCAGTACGGGACAGGGCCCAGATACGCAGTATTTT

D gene: TRBD1
clone size: NA
J gene: TRBJ1-4
V gene: TRBV2
CDR3 protein: CASVDSPQGGELFF
CDR3 DNA: TGTGCCAGCGTGGACAGCCCACAGGGGGGGGAACTGTTTTTT

D gene: TRBD2
clone size: NA
J gene: TRBJ2-1
V gene: TRBV4-1
CDR3 protein: CASSQDPAGGQSEQFF
CDR3 DNA: TGCGCCAGCAGCCAAGATCCAGCGGGAGGGCAGAGTGAGCAGTTCTTC

D gene: NA
clone size: NA
J gene: TRBJ2-7
V gene: TRBV27
CDR3 protein: CASSLSPTGTEQYF
CDR3 DNA: TGTGCCAGCAGTTTATCGCCCACCGGGACTGAGCAGTACTTC

D gene: NA
clone size: NA
J gene: TRBJ2-7
V gene: TRBV29-1
CDR3 protein: CSGGANRYEQYF
CDR3 DNA: TGCAGCGGCGGGGCAAATCGCTACGAGCAGTACTTC

D gene: TRBD1
clone size: NA
J gene: TRBJ1-6
V gene: TRBV19
CDR3 protein: CASSSRPRGNSPLHF
CDR3 DNA: TGTGCCAGTAGTTCCCGGCCCAGGGGGAATTCACCCCTCCACTTT

D gene: TRBD1
clone size: NA
J gene: TRBJ1-3
V gene: TRBV7-2
CDR3 protein: CASSSTGVSGNTIYF
CDR3 DNA: TGTGCCAGCAGTTCTACAGGGGTCTCTGGAAACACCATATATTTT

D gene: TRBD1
clone size: NA
J gene: TRBJ2-7
V gene: TRBV5-6
CDR3 protein: CASSLGVGWTGANEQYF
CDR3 DNA: TGTGCCAGCAGCTTGGGTGTAGGTTGGACAGGGGCAAACGAGCAGTACTTC

D gene: TRBD1
clone size: NA
J gene: TRBJ1-5
V gene: TRBV9
CDR3 protein: CASSVGTVNQPQHF
CDR3 DNA: TGTGCCAGCAGCGTTGGGACAGTCAATCAGCCCCAGCATTTT

D gene: NA
clone size: NA
J gene: TRBJ2-1
V gene: TRBV7-7
CDR3 protein: CASSLRGGDWDEQFF
CDR3 DNA: TGTGCTAGCAGCTTAAGAGGGGGGGATTGGGATGAGCAGTTCTTC

D gene: NA
clone size: NA
J gene: TRBJ2-3
V gene: TRBV5-3
CDR3 protein: CARRRRQGHSTDTQYF
CDR3 DNA: TGTGCCAGAAGGCGGCGCCAGGGCCATAGCACAGATACGCAGTATTTT

D gene: NA
clone size: NA
J gene: TRBJ1-1
V gene: TRBV4-3
CDR3 protein: CASSTGRGGEAFF
CDR3 DNA: TGCGCCAGCAGCACTGGCCGGGGGGGTGAAGCTTTCTTT

D gene: NA
clone size: NA
J gene: TRBJ1-6
V gene: TRBV19
CDR3 protein: CASTKARGVGSPLHF
CDR3 DNA: TGTGCCAGTACCAAAGCACGGGGGGTGGGTTCACCCCTCCACTTT

D gene: NA
clone size: few
J gene: TRBJ2-3
V gene: TRBV7-2
CDR3 protein: CASSFASSDTQYF
CDR3 DNA: TGTGCCAGCAGCTTTGCTAGTTCAGATACGCAGTATTTT

D gene: TRBD1
clone size: NA
J gene: TRBJ1-2
V gene: TRBV7-3
CDR3 protein: CASSLTGTGDIYGYTF
CDR3 DNA: TGTGCCAGCAGCTTAACCGGGACAGGGGACATCTATGGCTACACCTTC

D gene: TRBD2
clone size: NA
J gene: TRBJ2-7
V gene: TRBV7-2
CDR3 protein: CASSIRTSASYEQYF
CDR3 DNA: TGTGCCAGCAGCATCCGGACTAGCGCGTCCTACGAGCAGTACTTC

D gene: NA
clone size: NA
J gene: TRBJ2-1
V gene: TRBV27
CDR3 protein: CASGDEQFF
CDR3 DNA: TGTGCCTCCGGGGATGAGCAGTTCTTC

D gene: TRBD2
clone size: few
J gene: TRBJ2-5
V gene: TRBV5-4
CDR3 protein: CASSLGTSGGQETQYF
CDR3 DNA: TGTGCCAGCAGCCTCGGGACTAGCGGGGGGCAAGAGACCCAGTACTTC

D gene: NA
clone size: NA
J gene: TRBJ2-3
V gene: TRBV10-3
CDR3 protein: CAIRPGFSTDTQYF
CDR3 DNA: TGTGCCATCAGACCCGGGTTTAGCACAGATACGCAGTATTTT

D gene: NA
clone size: NA
J gene: TRBJ2-7
V gene: TRBV23-1
CDR3 protein: CASSQSATSYEQYF
CDR3 DNA: TGCGCCAGCAGTCAATCGGCGACTAGCTACGAGCAGTACTTC

D gene: TRBD1
clone size: few
J gene: TRBJ1-5
V gene: TRBV7-6
CDR3 protein: CASSLVTGKDSNQPQHF
CDR3 DNA: TGTGCCAGCAGCTTAGTGACAGGGAAGGATAGCAATCAGCCCCAGCATTTT

D gene: NA
clone size: NA
J gene: TRBJ2-2
V gene: TRBV7-9
CDR3 protein: CSSSLNTGVLTGELFF
CDR3 DNA: TGTTCCAGCAGCTTAAACACAGGCGTATTGACCGGGGAGCTGTTTTTT

D gene: TRBD2
clone size: NA
J gene: TRBJ2-5
V gene: TRBV9
CDR3 protein: CASSVGLAEKETQYF
CDR3 DNA: TGTGCCAGCAGCGTAGGACTAGCAGAAAAAGAGACCCAGTACTTC

D gene: NA
clone size: NA
J gene: TRBJ2-1
V gene: TRBV28
CDR3 protein: CASTPAGTRDSYNEQFF
CDR3 DNA: TGTGCCAGCACTCCCGCGGGCACCCGAGACTCCTACAATGAGCAGTTCTTC

D gene: NA
clone size: few
J gene: TRBJ1-4
V gene: TRBV9
CDR3 protein: CASSPAGSLFNEKLFF
CDR3 DNA: TGTGCCAGCAGCCCCGCGGGATCGCTCTTTAATGAAAAACTGTTTTTT

D gene: NA
clone size: once
J gene: TRBJ2-3
V gene: TRBV5-5
CDR3 protein: CASSLSVGGGRADTQYF
CDR3 DNA: TGTGCCAGCAGCTTGTCGGTCGGAGGGGGCCGGGCAGATACGCAGTATTTT

D gene: NA
clone size: NA
J gene: TRBJ1-2
V gene: TRBV10-3
CDR3 protein: CAISDSRGLDGYGYTF
CDR3 DNA: TGTGCCATCAGTGACAGCAGGGGCTTAGACGGGTATGGCTACACCTTC

D gene: TRBD1
clone size: NA
J gene: TRBJ2-7
V gene: TRBV4-3
CDR3 protein: CASSQDPGQGYEQYF
CDR3 DNA: TGCGCCAGCAGCCAAGACCCCGGACAGGGCTACGAGCAGTACTTC

D gene: NA
clone size: few
J gene: TRBJ1-5
V gene: TRBV2
CDR3 protein: CASSPDRTNNQPQHF
CDR3 DNA: TGTGCCAGCAGTCCTGACAGGACCAACAATCAGCCCCAGCATTTT

D gene: NA
clone size: many
J gene: TRBJ1-2
V gene: TRBV6-1
CDR3 protein: CASSDTGFYGYTF
CDR3 DNA: TGTGCCAGCAGTGATACAGGATTCTATGGCTACACCTTC

D gene: NA
clone size: NA
J gene: TRBJ2-6
V gene: TRBV5-1
CDR3 protein: CASSLAGSGSGANVLTF
CDR3 DNA: TGCGCCAGCAGCTTGGCCGGTTCAGGGTCCGGGGCCAACGTCCTGACTTTC

D gene: TRBD2
clone size: NA
J gene: TRBJ2-5
V gene: TRBV6-4
CDR3 protein: CASSDDGPPSGGGTQYF
CDR3 DNA: TGTGCCAGCAGTGACGACGGGCCCCCCTCCGGGGGGGGGACCCAGTACTTC

D gene: NA
clone size: NA
J gene: TRBJ1-1
V gene: TRBV4-1
CDR3 protein: CASSQMDSSSLDTEAFF
CDR3 DNA: TGCGCCAGCAGCCAAATGGACTCATCGTCCCTAGACACTGAAGCTTTCTTT

D gene: NA
clone size: NA
J gene: TRBJ2-5
V gene: TRBV5-4
CDR3 protein: CASSFPGLRETQYF
CDR3 DNA: TGTGCCAGCAGCTTCCCGGGACTGAGAGAGACCCAGTACTTC

D gene: NA
clone size: few
J gene: TRBJ1-2
V gene: TRBV28
CDR3 protein: CASSLWQGGNDGYTF
CDR3 DNA: TGTGCCAGCAGTTTATGGCAGGGAGGCAACGATGGCTACACCTTC

D gene: NA
clone size: NA
J gene: TRBJ1-3
V gene: TRBV6-6
CDR3 protein: CASSYQGRTGNTIYF
CDR3 DNA: TGTGCCAGCAGTTACCAGGGGAGAACTGGAAACACCATATATTTT

D gene: TRBD1
clone size: NA
J gene: TRBJ2-7
V gene: TRBV6-5
CDR3 protein: CASSSVRGNEQYF
CDR3 DNA: TGTGCCAGCAGTTCAGTCAGGGGGAACGAGCAGTACTTC